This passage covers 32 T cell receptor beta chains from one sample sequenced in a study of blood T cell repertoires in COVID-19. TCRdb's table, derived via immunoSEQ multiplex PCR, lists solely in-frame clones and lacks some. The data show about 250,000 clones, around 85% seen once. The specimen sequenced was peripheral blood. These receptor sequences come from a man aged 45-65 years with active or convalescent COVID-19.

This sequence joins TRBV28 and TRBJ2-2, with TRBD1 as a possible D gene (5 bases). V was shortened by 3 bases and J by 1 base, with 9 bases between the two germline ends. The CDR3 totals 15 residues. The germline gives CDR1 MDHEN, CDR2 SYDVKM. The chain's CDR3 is CASSFPRENTGELFF. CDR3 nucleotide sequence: TGTGCCAGCAGTTTTCCCAGGGAGAACACCGGGGAGCTGTTTTTT. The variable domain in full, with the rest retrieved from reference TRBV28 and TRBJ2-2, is DVKVTQSSRYLVKRTGEKVFLECVQDMDHENMFWYRQDPGLGLRLIYFSYDVKMKEKGDIPEGYSVSREKKERFSLILESASTNQTSMYLCASSFPRENTGELFFGEGSRLTVL.

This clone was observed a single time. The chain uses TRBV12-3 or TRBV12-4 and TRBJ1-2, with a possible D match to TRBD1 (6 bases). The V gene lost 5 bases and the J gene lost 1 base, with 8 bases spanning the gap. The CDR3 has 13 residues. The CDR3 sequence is CASSVQGNYGYTF. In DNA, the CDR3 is TGTGCCAGCAGTGTACAGGGTAACTATGGCTACACCTTC.

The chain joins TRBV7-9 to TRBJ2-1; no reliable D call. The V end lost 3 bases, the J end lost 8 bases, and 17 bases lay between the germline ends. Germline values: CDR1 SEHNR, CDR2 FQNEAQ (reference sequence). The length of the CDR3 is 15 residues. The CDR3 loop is CASSFGASGAHEQFF. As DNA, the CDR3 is TGTGCCAGCAGCTTCGGAGCATCGGGTGCGCATGAGCAGTTCTTC.

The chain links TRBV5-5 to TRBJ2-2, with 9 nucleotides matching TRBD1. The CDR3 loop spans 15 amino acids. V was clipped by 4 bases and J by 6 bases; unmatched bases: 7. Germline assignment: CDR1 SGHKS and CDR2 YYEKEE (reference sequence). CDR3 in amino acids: CASSRRDRDAGELFF. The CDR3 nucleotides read TGTGCCAGCAGCCGCCGGGACAGGGACGCCGGGGAGCTGTTTTTT. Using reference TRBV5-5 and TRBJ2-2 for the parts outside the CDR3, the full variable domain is DAGVTQSPTHLIKTRGQQVTLRCSPISGHKSVSWYQQVLGQGPQFIFQYYEKEERGRGNFPDRFSARQFPNYSSELNVNALLLGDSALYLCASSRRDRDAGELFFGEGSRLTVL.

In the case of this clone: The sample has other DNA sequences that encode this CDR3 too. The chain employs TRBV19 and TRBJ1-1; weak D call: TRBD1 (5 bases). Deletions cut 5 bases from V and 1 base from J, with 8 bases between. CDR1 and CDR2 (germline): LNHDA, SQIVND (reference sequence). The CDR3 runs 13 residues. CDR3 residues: CASSRQGNTEAFF. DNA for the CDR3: TGTGCCAGTAGTCGTCAGGGGAACACTGAAGCTTTCTTT.

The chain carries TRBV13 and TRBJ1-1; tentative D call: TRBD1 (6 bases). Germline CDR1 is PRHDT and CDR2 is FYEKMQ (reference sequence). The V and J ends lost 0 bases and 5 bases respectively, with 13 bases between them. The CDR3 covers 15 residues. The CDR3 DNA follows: TGTGCCAGCAGCTTAGGATACAGGGTTGGGACTGAAGCTTTCTTT. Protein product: CASSLGYRVGTEAFF.

The CDR3 DNA reads as TGTGCCAGCAGCGCGTCCGGGACAGGGTACTATAATTCACCCCTCCACTTT. This codes for CASSASGTGYYNSPLHF. The V and J genes are TRBV7-9 and TRBJ1-6, with TRBD1 matching 9 bases. From germline, CDR1 is SEHNR and CDR2 FQNEAQ (reference sequence). The CDR3 contains 17 residues. J was trimmed by 3 bases and V by 5 bases; bases with no gene match: 8.

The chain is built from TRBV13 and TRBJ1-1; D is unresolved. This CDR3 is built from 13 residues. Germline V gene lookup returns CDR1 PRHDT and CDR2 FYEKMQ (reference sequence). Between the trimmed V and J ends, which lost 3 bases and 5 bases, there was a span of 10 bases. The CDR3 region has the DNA TGTGCCAGCAGCTTTTTGGCGGGTACTGAAGCTTTCTTT. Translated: CASSFLAGTEAFF.

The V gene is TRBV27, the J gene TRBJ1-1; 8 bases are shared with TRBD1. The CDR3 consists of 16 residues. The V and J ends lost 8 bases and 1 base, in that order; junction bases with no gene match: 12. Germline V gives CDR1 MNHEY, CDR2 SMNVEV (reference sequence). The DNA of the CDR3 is TGTGCCAGCTCCGCGCGACAGGGGAATAGGAACACTGAAGCTTTCTTT. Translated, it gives CASSARQGNRNTEAFF.

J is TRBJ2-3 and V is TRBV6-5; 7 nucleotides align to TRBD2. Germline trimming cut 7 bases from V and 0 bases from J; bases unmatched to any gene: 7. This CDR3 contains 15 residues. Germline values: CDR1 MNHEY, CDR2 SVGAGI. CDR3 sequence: CASTGGSGSTDTQYF. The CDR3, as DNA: TGTGCCAGCACGGGAGGTAGCGGTAGCACAGATACGCAGTATTTT.

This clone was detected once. The CDR3 protein is CASSLGQVPEQYF. The CDR3 nucleotides are TGTGCCAGCAGCCTGGGACAGGTTCCCGAGCAGTACTTC. The rearrangement links TRBV7-8 to TRBJ2-7; 8 nucleotides match TRBD1. Germline assignment: CDR1 SGHVS and CDR2 FQNEAQ. Trimming took 5 bases from V and 6 from J; bases not matched to a gene: 6. The CDR3 extends over 13 amino acids.

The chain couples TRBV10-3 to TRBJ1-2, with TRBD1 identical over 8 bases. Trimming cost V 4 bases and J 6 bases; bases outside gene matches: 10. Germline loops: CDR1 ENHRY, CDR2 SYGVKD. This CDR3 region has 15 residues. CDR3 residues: CAISAAQGALDGYTF. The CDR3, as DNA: TGTGCCATCAGTGCGGCTCAGGGGGCGCTGGATGGCTACACCTTC.

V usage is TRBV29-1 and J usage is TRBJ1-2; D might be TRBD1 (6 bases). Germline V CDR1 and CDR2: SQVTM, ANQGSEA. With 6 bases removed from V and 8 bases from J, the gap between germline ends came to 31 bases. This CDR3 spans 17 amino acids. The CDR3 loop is CSVPFSGGRRLARGYTF. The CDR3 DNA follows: TGCAGCGTACCCTTCAGTGGGGGCCGACGTCTGGCGCGGGGCTACACCTTC. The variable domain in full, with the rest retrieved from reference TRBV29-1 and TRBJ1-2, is SAVISQKPSRDICQRGTSLTIQCQVDSQVTMMFWYRQQPGQSLTLIATANQGSEATYESGFVIDKFPISRPNLTFSTLTVSNMSPEDSSIYLCSVPFSGGRRLARGYTFGSGTRLTVV.

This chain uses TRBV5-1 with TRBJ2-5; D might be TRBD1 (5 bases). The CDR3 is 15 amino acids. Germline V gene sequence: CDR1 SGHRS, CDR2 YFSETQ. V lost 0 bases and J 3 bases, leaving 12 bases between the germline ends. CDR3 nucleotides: TGCGCCAGCAGCTTGGAGGGCGACAGAGAAGAGACCCAGTACTTC. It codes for CASSLEGDREETQYF.

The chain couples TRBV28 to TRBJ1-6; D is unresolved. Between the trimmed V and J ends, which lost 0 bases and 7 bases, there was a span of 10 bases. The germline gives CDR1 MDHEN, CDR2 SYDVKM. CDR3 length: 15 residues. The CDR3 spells CASSLWSRLNSPLHF. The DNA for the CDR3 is TGTGCCAGCAGTTTATGGAGCAGGTTGAATTCACCCCTCCACTTT.

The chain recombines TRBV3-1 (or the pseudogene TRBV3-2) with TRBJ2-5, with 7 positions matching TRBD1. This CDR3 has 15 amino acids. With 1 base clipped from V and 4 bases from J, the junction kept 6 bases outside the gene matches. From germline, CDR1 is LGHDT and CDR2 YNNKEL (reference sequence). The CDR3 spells CASSQVNRGLETQYF. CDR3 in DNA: TGTGCCAGCAGCCAAGTAAACAGGGGTCTAGAGACCCAGTACTTC.

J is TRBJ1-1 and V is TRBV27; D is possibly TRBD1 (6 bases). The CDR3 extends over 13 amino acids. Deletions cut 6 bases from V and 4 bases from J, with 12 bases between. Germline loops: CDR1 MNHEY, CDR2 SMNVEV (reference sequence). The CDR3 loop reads CASRVDRFTEAFF. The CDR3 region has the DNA TGTGCCAGCAGGGTGGACAGATTCACTGAAGCTTTCTTT.

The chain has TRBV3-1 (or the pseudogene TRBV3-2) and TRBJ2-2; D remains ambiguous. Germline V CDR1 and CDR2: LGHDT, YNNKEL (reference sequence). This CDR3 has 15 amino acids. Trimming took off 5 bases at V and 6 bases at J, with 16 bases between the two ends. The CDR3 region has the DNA TGTGCCAGCAGCACGCACCTCGGTCGGTCCGGGGAGCTGTTTTTT. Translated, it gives CASSTHLGRSGELFF.

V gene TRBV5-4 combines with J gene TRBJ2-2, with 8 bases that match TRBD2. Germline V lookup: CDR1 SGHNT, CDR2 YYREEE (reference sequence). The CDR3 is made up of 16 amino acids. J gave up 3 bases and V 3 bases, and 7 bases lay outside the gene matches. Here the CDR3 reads CASSSPAGVDTGELFF. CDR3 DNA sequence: TGTGCCAGCAGCTCGCCAGCGGGAGTAGACACCGGGGAGCTGTTTTTT.

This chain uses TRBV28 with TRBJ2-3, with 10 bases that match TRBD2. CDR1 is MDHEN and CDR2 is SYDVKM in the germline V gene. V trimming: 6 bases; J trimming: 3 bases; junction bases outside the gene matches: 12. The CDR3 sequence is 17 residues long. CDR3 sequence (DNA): TGTGCCAGCAGCACGCTCCTAGCGGGAGCAGTGACAGATACGCAGTATTTT. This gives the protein CASSTLLAGAVTDTQYF.

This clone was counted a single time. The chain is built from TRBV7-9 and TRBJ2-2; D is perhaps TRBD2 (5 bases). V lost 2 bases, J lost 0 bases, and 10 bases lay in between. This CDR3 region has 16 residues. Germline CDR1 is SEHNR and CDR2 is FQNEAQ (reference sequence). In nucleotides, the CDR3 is TGTGCCAGCAGCTTAACGACGGGGTCGAACACCGGGGAGCTGTTTTTT. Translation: CASSLTTGSNTGELFF.

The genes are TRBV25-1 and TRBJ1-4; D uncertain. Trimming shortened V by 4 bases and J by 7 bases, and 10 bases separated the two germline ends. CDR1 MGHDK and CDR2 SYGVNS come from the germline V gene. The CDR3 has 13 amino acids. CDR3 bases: TGTGCCAGCAGTGCGGGGTGGGGTGAAAAACTGTTTTTT. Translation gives CASSAGWGEKLFF.

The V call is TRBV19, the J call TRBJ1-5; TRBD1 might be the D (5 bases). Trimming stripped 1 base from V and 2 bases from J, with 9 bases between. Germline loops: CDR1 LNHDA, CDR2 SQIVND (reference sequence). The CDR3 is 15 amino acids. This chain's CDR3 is CASSIVGRGNQPQHF. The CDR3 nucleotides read TGTGCCAGTAGTATAGTGGGCAGGGGCAATCAGCCCCAGCATTTT.

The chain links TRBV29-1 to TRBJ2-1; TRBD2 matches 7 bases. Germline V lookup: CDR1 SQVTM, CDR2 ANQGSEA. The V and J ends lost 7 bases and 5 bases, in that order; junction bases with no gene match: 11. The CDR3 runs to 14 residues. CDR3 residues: CSGKWGGLHNEQFF. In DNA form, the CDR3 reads TGCAGCGGGAAATGGGGAGGGCTCCACAATGAGCAGTTCTTC.

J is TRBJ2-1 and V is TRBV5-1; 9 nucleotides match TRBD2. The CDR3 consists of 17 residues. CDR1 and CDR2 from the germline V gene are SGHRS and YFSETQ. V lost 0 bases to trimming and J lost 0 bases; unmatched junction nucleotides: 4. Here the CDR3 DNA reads TGCGCCAGCAGCTTGGCTAGCGGGACCTACTCCTACAATGAGCAGTTCTTC. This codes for CASSLASGTYSYNEQFF.

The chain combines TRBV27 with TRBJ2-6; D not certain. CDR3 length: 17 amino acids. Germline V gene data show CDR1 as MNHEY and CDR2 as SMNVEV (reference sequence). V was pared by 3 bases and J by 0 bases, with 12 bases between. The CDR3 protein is CASSLTYRSSGANVLTF. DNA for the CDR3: TGTGCCAGCAGTTTGACTTACCGATCCTCTGGGGCCAACGTCCTGACTTTC.

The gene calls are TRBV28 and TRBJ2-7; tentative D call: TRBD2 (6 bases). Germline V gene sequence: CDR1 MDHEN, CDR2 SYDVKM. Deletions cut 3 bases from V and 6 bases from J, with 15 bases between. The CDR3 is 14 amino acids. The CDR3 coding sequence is TGTGCCAGCAGTTTGGGAGGCTTCCGACCCGAGCAGTACTTC. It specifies CASSLGGFRPEQYF.

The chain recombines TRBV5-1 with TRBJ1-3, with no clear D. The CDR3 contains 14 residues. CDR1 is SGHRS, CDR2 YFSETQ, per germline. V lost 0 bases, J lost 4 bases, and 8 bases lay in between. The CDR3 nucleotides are TGCGCCAGCAGCTTGGGCACAGAAGGAAACACCATATATTTT. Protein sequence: CASSLGTEGNTIYF.

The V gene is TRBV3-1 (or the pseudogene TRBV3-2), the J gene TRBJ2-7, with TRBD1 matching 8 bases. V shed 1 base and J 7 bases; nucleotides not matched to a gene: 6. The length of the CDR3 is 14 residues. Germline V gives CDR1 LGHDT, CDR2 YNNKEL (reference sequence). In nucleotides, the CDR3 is TGTGCCAGCAGCCAAGGTGGGCAGGGGGCAGAGCAGTACTTC. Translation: CASSQGGQGAEQYF.

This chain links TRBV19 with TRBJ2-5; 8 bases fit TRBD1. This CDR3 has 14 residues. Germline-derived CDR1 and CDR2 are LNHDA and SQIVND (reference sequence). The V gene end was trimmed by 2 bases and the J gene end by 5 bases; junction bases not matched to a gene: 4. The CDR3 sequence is CASSISGGRETQYF. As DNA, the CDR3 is TGTGCCAGTAGTATATCAGGGGGCAGGGAGACCCAGTACTTC.

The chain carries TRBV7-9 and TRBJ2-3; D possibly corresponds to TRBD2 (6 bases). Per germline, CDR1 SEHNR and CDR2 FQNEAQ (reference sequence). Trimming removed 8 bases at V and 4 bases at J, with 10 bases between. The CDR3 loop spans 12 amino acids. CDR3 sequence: CASRSGADTQYF. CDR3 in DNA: TGTGCCAGCCGTTCGGGGGCAGATACGCAGTATTTT.

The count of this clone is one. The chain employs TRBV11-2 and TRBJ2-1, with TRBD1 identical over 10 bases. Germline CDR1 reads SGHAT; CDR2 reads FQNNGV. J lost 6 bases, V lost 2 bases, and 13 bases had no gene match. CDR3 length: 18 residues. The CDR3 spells CASSLIVFGDRGVNEQFF. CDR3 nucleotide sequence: TGTGCCAGCAGCTTAATTGTGTTTGGGGACAGGGGAGTCAATGAGCAGTTCTTC.